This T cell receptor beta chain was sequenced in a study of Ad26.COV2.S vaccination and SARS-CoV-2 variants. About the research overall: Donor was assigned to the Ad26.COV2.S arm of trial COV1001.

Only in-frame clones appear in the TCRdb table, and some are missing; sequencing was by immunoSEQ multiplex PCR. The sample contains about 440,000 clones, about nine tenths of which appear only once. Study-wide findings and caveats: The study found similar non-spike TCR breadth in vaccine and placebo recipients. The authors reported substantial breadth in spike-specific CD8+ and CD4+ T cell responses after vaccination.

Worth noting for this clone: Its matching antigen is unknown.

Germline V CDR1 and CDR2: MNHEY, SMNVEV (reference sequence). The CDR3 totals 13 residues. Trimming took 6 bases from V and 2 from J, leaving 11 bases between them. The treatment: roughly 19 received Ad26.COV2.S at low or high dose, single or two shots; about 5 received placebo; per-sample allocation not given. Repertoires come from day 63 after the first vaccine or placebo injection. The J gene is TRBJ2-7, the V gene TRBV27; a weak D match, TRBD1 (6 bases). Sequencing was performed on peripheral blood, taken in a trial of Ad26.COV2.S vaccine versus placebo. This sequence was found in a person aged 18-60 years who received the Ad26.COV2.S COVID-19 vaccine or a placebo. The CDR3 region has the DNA TGTGCCAGCAGCTACAAGGGGGCCTACGAGCAGTACTTC. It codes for CASSYKGAYEQYF.